This T cell receptor beta chain was sequenced in a study of Ad26.COV2.S vaccination and SARS-CoV-2 variants. As for the study in general: The study gave Ad26.COV2.S intramuscularly, once or twice 56 days apart. Whole-study results and caveats: The TCR breadth and depth analyses may have understated or missed part of the total T cell responses. Participants given vaccine showed non-spike TCR breadth similar to that of placebo recipients.

Sequenced by immunoSEQ multiplex PCR; TCRdb stores in-frame clones only, minus some. The repertoire holds approximately 480,000 clones, with 87% as singletons. The treatment: 15 to 20 received Ad26.COV2.S at low or high dose, single or two shots; 5 received placebo; per-sample allocation not given. Samples came from day 63 after the first vaccine or placebo injection. With V trimmed by 0 bases and J by 7 bases, 7 bases remained unmatched. The CDR3 consists of 17 residues. Germline loops: CDR1 GTSNPN, CDR2 SVGIG (reference sequence). Regarding this clone: The antigen is undetermined.

The chain has TRBV30 and TRBJ1-6, with TRBD1 matching over 12 bases. The sequence derives from a person between 18 and 65 years old who received the Ad26.COV2.S COVID-19 vaccine or a placebo. Specimen: peripheral blood, collected in a trial of Ad26.COV2.S vaccine versus placebo. The CDR3 DNA sequence: TGTGCCTGGAGTGTACGGGACAGGGGGCGGTGGAATTCACCCCTCCACTTT. This encodes CAWSVRDRGRWNSPLHF.